The 10 T cell receptor beta chains below were found in one sample sequenced in a study of spatial heterogeneity in lung cancer (dated by TCRdb to between 2017 and 2020). The label giving this sample's time point can be read as: sample taken at primary tumor resection. Whole RNA extracted from tumor and nontumor lung tissue, or from cryopreserved PBMC samples, was used for TCR sequencing without cell sorting. The library came from 5' RACE. This sample was sequenced with a NextSeq 500. The public reads were reprocessed in TCRdb via fastp at Q25 and MiXCR, keeping in-frame beta chains. Duplicate CDR3 protein sequences are folded into a single record with the most common DNA and genes. This sample lists 2,000 to 2,500 distinct CDR3 sequences; about 12% were detected once. The ten largest make up approximately 20% of the sample. The starting material was normal lung tissue next to the tumor, obtained at surgery. The receptors originated from a male donor with early-stage non-small cell lung cancer.

With regard to this clonotype: A much larger clone differs from this one at a single base, so this may be a read error. V gene TRBV6-6 combines with J gene TRBJ2-3; TRBD1 matches 7 bases. This CDR3 is 16 amino acids long. The germline V gene has CDR1 MNHNY and CDR2 SVGAGI (reference sequence). Written as DNA, the CDR3 is TGTGCCGGCAGTTACACGACAGGGATCGGCACAGATACGCAGTATTTT. Its translation is CAGSYTTGIGTDTQYF.

J is TRBJ2-7 and V is TRBV7-2; D is ambiguous. Germline values: CDR1 SGHTA, CDR2 FQGNSA. CDR3 length: 12 amino acids. The V and J ends lost 4 bases and 9 bases respectively, with 13 bases between them. DNA of the CDR3: TGTGCCAGCAGCTCCAGTGGTCCAGTGCAGTACTTC. Amino acid sequence: CASSSSGPVQYF.

This clonotype was seen a few times. The gene calls are TRBV10-3 and TRBJ1-1; maybe TRBD1 (5 bases). V was cut by 8 bases and J by 1 base, with 8 bases left in between. From germline, CDR1 is ENHRY and CDR2 SYGVKD. This CDR3 spans 12 amino acids. For the CDR3, the DNA is TGTGCCATCTCCCAGGGGAACACTGAAGCTTTCTTT. Translation: CAISQGNTEAFF.

This clonotype rates as medium-sized. The conserved phenylalanine or tryptophan is not found at the CDR3 terminus, so this likely reflects a read error. Because the CDR3's place on the DNA is in doubt, the DNA is left out and the CDR3 is given as listed by TCRdb. The chain recombines TRBV2 with TRBJ2-3; TRBD2, the D gene given by the table, was not confirmed from the DNA. Germline lookup yields CDR1 SNHLY and CDR2 FYNNEI. The CDR3 spans 14 residues, counting both ends. The CDR3 reads CASSSPGGGLAALL.

This clonotype is medium-sized in the sample. This chain joins TRBV5-1 and TRBJ1-5; perhaps TRBD1 as D (5 bases). This CDR3 has 15 residues. CDR1 SGHRS and CDR2 YFSETQ come from the germline V gene. Trimming stripped 3 bases from V and 3 bases from J, with 13 bases between. CDR3 amino acids: CASSSTGGINQPQHF. Written as DNA, the CDR3 is TGCGCCAGCAGCTCCACGGGGGGGATCAATCAGCCCCAGCATTTT.

In this sample, this clonotype is large. V usage is TRBV10-3 and J usage is TRBJ1-2; 10 bases are shared with TRBD1. V shed 4 bases, J shed 7 bases, and the junction held 15 bases outside the gene matches. This CDR3 is built from 17 residues. CDR1 and CDR2 (germline): ENHRY, SYGVKD. The CDR3 protein is CAISAAPDRGQEAGYTF. CDR3 nucleotides: TGTGCCATCAGTGCTGCCCCCGACAGGGGGCAGGAGGCTGGCTACACCTTC.

This clonotype was observed at least ten times. Here the CDR3 reads CASSYTTGIGTDTQYF. The CDR3, as DNA: TGTGCCAGCAGTTACACGACAGGGATCGGCACAGATACGCAGTATTTT. The chain carries TRBV6-6 and TRBJ2-3, with 7 bases fitting TRBD1. This CDR3 spans 16 amino acids. The J segment lost 1 base and the V segment lost 2 bases, leaving 6 bases of the junction unmatched. CDR1 MNHNY and CDR2 SVGAGI come from the germline V gene (reference sequence).

This clonotype was counted ten times or more. V usage is TRBV7-3 and J usage is TRBJ2-1; 14 bases are shared with TRBD2. The germline gives CDR1 SGHTA, CDR2 FQGTGA. This CDR3 contains 16 residues. J gave up 7 bases and V 5 bases, and 7 bases lay outside the gene matches. CDR3 amino acids: CASSPGTSGRGNEQFF. The CDR3 DNA is TGTGCCAGCAGCCCGGGGACTAGCGGGAGAGGGAATGAGCAGTTCTTC. Full variable domain (outside the CDR3, taken from reference TRBV7-3 and TRBJ2-1): GAGVSQTPSNKVTEKGKYVELRCDPISGHTALYWYRQSLGQGPEFLIYFQGTGAADDSGLPNDRFFAVRPEGSVSTLKIQRTERGDSAVYLCASSPGTSGRGNEQFFGPGTRLTVL.

By proportion, this clonotype is medium-sized. The genes are TRBV28 and TRBJ2-7; D call uncertain. The germline V gene encodes CDR1 MDHEN and CDR2 SYDVKM. V was trimmed by 4 bases and J by 5 bases, leaving 9 bases between them. CDR3 size: 12 residues. CDR3 sequence: CASSSFRDEQYF. CDR3 nucleotide sequence: TGTGCCAGCAGTTCCTTTAGGGACGAGCAGTACTTC.

The chain uses TRBV5-1 and TRBJ2-1, with TRBD1 identical over 9 bases. J gave up 7 bases and V 4 bases, and 6 bases lay outside the gene matches. The CDR3 runs to 14 residues. Germline V lookup: CDR1 SGHRS, CDR2 YFSETQ. DNA of the CDR3: TGCGCCAGCAGCGAGGGACAGGGCGGGAATGAGCAGTTCTTC. Translated: CASSEGQGGNEQFF.